This is a list of T cell receptor beta chains from one sample in a study of a mutant IDH1 vaccine in newly diagnosed glioma. No antigens are known for them. The protocol was immunoSEQ multiplex PCR, while the TCRdb copy is restricted to in-frame clones and leaves out a portion. Among about 30,000 clones, around 87% were seen once, and the ten largest hold about 3.1%. Sequenced here: peripheral blood mononuclear cells (PBMCs), sampled from a glioma patient whose treatment included an IDH1 peptide vaccine. The receptor set was obtained from a woman between 40 and 55 years old with glioma. Some clones in this sample may be carry-over from other donors' samples. Both conserved end residues are part of each CDR3. The D gene is left open where the match is weak. The size field is filled for only some rows; it gives once, few, many or a size class.

J,D,size,V,DNA,CDR3
TRBJ2-3,TRBD2,NA,TRBV2,TGTGCCAGCAGTGGACTAGCGGGGGGGGATACGCAGTATTTT,CASSGLAGGDTQYF
TRBJ2-7,TRBD1,NA,TRBV5-5,TGTGCCAGCAGCTCCTTCCGGGACAGCTCCTACGAGCAGTACTTC,CASSSFRDSSYEQYF
TRBJ2-3,NA,NA,TRBV6-6,TGTGCCAGCATCAATCGAGCGGCTAGCACAGATACGCAGTATTTT,CASINRAASTDTQYF
TRBJ2-7,NA,few,TRBV29-1,TGCAGCGGACAGGGTAATGCTGGGGGGGCCGGCGAGCAGTACTTC,CSGQGNAGGAGEQYF
TRBJ2-2,NA,once,TRBV27,TGTGCCAGCAGTTTATTGGGGGATGGAACCGGGGAGCTGTTTTTT,CASSLLGDGTGELFF
TRBJ1-2,NA,NA,TRBV9,TGTGCCAGCAGCCCCAGGGAAAAGGACTATGGCTACACCTTC,CASSPREKDYGYTF
TRBJ1-1,TRBD1,NA,TRBV29-1,TGCAGCGTTGTTCCAGGGGGGAACACTGAAGCTTTCTTT,CSVVPGGNTEAFF
TRBJ1-5,TRBD1,NA,TRBV28,TGTGCCAGCAGTTCAAGGAGGGTCGGGACAGCTAATCAGCCCCAGCATTTT,CASSSRRVGTANQPQHF
TRBJ1-1,NA,NA,TRBV5-8,TGTGCCAGCAGCTTGGAAGGTTTATTTGCGGGGTACATGAACACTGAAGCTTTCTTT,CASSLEGLFAGYMNTEAFF
TRBJ1-5,TRBD1,NA,TRBV7-6,TGTGCCAGCAGCTTAGAGGACAGGGAAAATCAGCCCCAGCATTTT,CASSLEDRENQPQHF
TRBJ2-7,TRBD1,NA,TRBV4-2,TGTGCCAGCAGCCAAGAGGGGACAGGCTCCTACGAGCAGTACTTC,CASSQEGTGSYEQYF
TRBJ1-1,NA,NA,TRBV6-1,TGTGCCAGCAGTGAAGTCCCCGCGGTACCTCGGGCTGAAGCTTTCTTT,CASSEVPAVPRAEAFF
TRBJ2-2,NA,once,TRBV4-2,TGTGCCAGCAGCTACGGACAGCTGACCGGGGAGCTGTTTTTT,CASSYGQLTGELFF
TRBJ1-4,TRBD1,few,TRBV7-2,TGTGCCAGCAGCGCAAACCAGGGGGCAGGTGAAAAACTGTTTTTT,CASSANQGAGEKLFF
TRBJ2-7,NA,NA,TRBV21-1,TGTGCCAGCAGCAAATGTGAAGTAGGACAGGCACCCCGATTTGGTGGGGAGCAGTACTTC,CASSKCEVGQAPRFGGEQYF
TRBJ2-3,NA,NA,TRBV6-5,TGTGCCAGCAGTTATTCGGACTCAATCACAGATACGCAGTATTTT,CASSYSDSITDTQYF
TRBJ1-1,NA,NA,TRBV18,TGTGCCAGCTCACCACCCGTCAGGGGTTCGAACACTGAAGCTTTCTTT,CASSPPVRGSNTEAFF
TRBJ2-7,NA,NA,TRBV2,TGTGCCAGCACTCTTGCCTACGAGCAGTACTTC,CASTLAYEQYF
TRBJ2-2,TRBD2,once,TRBV7-9,TGTGCCAGCAGCCTGCCTTCGTTCGCGGGAGCCGGGGAGCTGTTTTTT,CASSLPSFAGAGELFF
TRBJ1-6,NA,NA,TRBV2,TGTGCCAGCAGTGAAGCGGGGCCGACCCTCCACTTT,CASSEAGPTLHF
TRBJ2-7,NA,NA,TRBV15,TGTGCCACCAGCGAGGGCACTCCGGGCACATCCTACGAGCAGTACTTC,CATSEGTPGTSYEQYF
TRBJ2-2,NA,NA,TRBV7-3,TGTGCCAGCAGCTTAGTGGAGACCGGGGAGCTGTTTTTT,CASSLVETGELFF
TRBJ2-7,NA,NA,TRBV7-2,TGTGCCAGCAGTCGTGACCCGCCGGGTCCGCAGTACTTC,CASSRDPPGPQYF
TRBJ2-3,NA,NA,TRBV6-1,TGTGCCAGCAGCCCCGCAGGGGTGAGCACAGATACGCAGTATTTT,CASSPAGVSTDTQYF
TRBJ2-7,NA,NA,TRBV7-8,TGTGCCAGCAGCCGTACAGGAGACGAGCAGTACTTC,CASSRTGDEQYF
TRBJ1-6,NA,NA,TRBV5-4,TGTGCCAGCAGCTTGGTTCCGACGGCGGGCAATTCACCCCTCCACTTT,CASSLVPTAGNSPLHF
TRBJ2-3,NA,once,TRBV6-6,TGTGCCAGCAGTTACTCAAGGCTAGTTGGGGCAGATACGCAGTATTTT,CASSYSRLVGADTQYF
TRBJ2-3,NA,NA,TRBV5-1,TGCGCCAGCAGCTTAGAATCGGGCGGCGATACGCAGTATTTT,CASSLESGGDTQYF
TRBJ1-5,NA,NA,TRBV4-3,TGCGCCAGCAGCCAGTCAGGTGGGAGACACCAGCATTTT,CASSQSGGRHQHF
TRBJ2-7,NA,few,TRBV10-3,TGTGCCATATCTACAGGGAAATACTACGAGCAGTACTTC,CAISTGKYYEQYF
TRBJ2-7,NA,NA,TRBV5-1,TGCGCCAGCAGCTACGGGTCAGTCTACGAGCAGTACTTC,CASSYGSVYEQYF
TRBJ2-1,TRBD1,NA,TRBV25-1,TGTGCCAGCAGTGAGTCCGGGGGACAGGTACTCAGTGAGCAGTTCTTC,CASSESGGQVLSEQFF
TRBJ2-2,NA,NA,TRBV4-2,TGTGCCAGCAGCCAAGGAGTGGAGGGGGGGCGGAACACCGGGGAGCTGTTTTTT,CASSQGVEGGRNTGELFF
TRBJ2-3,TRBD2,NA,TRBV9,TGTGCCAGCAGCTCCGCTAGCGGGTCCCGCACAGATACGCAGTATTTT,CASSSASGSRTDTQYF
TRBJ2-7,NA,NA,TRBV5-1,TGCGCCAGCAGCTCGACCGTCTCTCCCTACGAGCAGTACTTC,CASSSTVSPYEQYF
TRBJ2-1,TRBD2,NA,TRBV11-2,TGTGCCAGCAGCTTAGCCCCGGGAGGCGTGGGTCGGGAGCAGTTCTTC,CASSLAPGGVGREQFF
TRBJ2-3,NA,NA,TRBV9,TGTGCCAGCAGCAACAGCGGAGCCCCGGATACGCAGTATTTT,CASSNSGAPDTQYF
TRBJ2-3,NA,NA,TRBV2,TGTGCCAGCAGTATTGGGGCCCTCAACACAGATACGCAGTATTTT,CASSIGALNTDTQYF
TRBJ2-5,TRBD1,NA,TRBV27,TGTGCCAGCAGAACCGGTTACCTCGGACAGGTGAAGGAGTACTTC,CASRTGYLGQVKEYF
TRBJ1-4,NA,NA,TRBV2,TGTGCCAGCAGTGACCCTGGGGGGTACGGTGAAAAACTGTTTTTT,CASSDPGGYGEKLFF
TRBJ1-2,NA,NA,TRBV4-1,TGCGCCAGCAGCCAAGATCCAGGGTTTGGCTACACCTTC,CASSQDPGFGYTF
TRBJ1-5,NA,NA,TRBV2,TGTGCCAGCAGACGGTTTTCCCCCCAGCATTTT,CASRRFSPQHF
TRBJ2-1,TRBD2,few,TRBV5-1,TGCGCCAGCAGCTCCGGGACTAGGGGCAATGAGCAGTTCTTC,CASSSGTRGNEQFF
TRBJ1-4,NA,NA,TRBV5-1,TGCGCCAGCAGCTTGGCCATGACTACTGGTAATGAAAAACTGTTTTTT,CASSLAMTTGNEKLFF
TRBJ1-5,NA,NA,TRBV6-6,TGTGCCAGCAGGCCTAACAGAAATCAGCCCCAGCATTTT,CASRPNRNQPQHF
TRBJ2-7,NA,NA,TRBV28,TGTGCCAGTTGCACACCCTACAGGGTCGAGCAGTACTTC,CASCTPYRVEQYF
TRBJ1-2,NA,NA,TRBV5-1,TGCGCCAGCAGCCCCGGGTCCGAAAATGGCTACACCTTC,CASSPGSENGYTF
TRBJ2-5,TRBD1,once,TRBV7-9,TGTGCCAGCCCGAACAGGGGACAAGAGACCCAGTACTTC,CASPNRGQETQYF
TRBJ2-6,NA,NA,TRBV18,TGTGCCAGCTCACCGAACGTCGCCTCTGGGGCCAACGTCCTGACTTTC,CASSPNVASGANVLTF
TRBJ1-1,NA,NA,TRBV9,TGTGCCAGCAGCCCCCGACGGGAGAACACTGAAGCTTTCTTT,CASSPRRENTEAFF
TRBJ1-6,NA,NA,TRBV4-3,TGCGCCAGCAGCCAGGGAAATCCTAGCTCCTATAATTCACCCCTCCACTTT,CASSQGNPSSYNSPLHF
TRBJ1-2,NA,NA,TRBV28,TGTGCCAGCGGTCGGGGGGGGGCGTCTGTCTATGGCTACACCTTC,CASGRGGASVYGYTF
TRBJ1-1,NA,NA,TRBV27,TGTGCCAGCAGTTTCAGGGTTGACACTGAAGCTTTCTTT,CASSFRVDTEAFF
TRBJ2-7,NA,NA,TRBV4-3,TGCGCCAGCAGCCAAGATATCGGCGGAACCTACGAGCAGTACTTC,CASSQDIGGTYEQYF
TRBJ1-3,NA,NA,TRBV28,TGTGCCAGCAGGTTTCCCGGAAACACCATATATTTT,CASRFPGNTIYF
TRBJ2-3,TRBD2,NA,TRBV19,TGTGCCAGTAGCCCCGGGACTAGGGGGTCAGATACGCAGTATTTT,CASSPGTRGSDTQYF
TRBJ2-7,NA,NA,TRBV11-1,TGTGCCAGCAGCTTAGATGGCTCCTCCGCCTACGAGCAGTACTTC,CASSLDGSSAYEQYF